This entry features one T cell receptor beta chain sequence. TCRdb processed the 5' RACE reads anew with MiXCR; each CDR3 protein has one entry. The sample carries approximately 700,000 distinct CDR3 sequences, around a sixth recorded once. The data were taken from a study of identical twins. Germline V gene sequence: CDR1 MNHNS, CDR2 SASEGT. Trimming removed 6 bases at V and 6 bases at J, with 18 bases between. The CDR3 totals 15 residues. Separately, the same data were catalogued under a study of T cells expressing NK-cell markers.

J is TRBJ2-1 and V is TRBV6-1; weak D call: TRBD2 (8 bases). The sample comprised PBMCs. The receptor was isolated from a woman between 18 and 30 years old in good health. This CDR3 is CASSFREGAGNEQFF. The CDR3 nucleotides read TGTGCCAGCAGCTTCCGGGAGGGGGCGGGCAATGAGCAGTTCTTC.